This TCR beta chain is drawn from a study of cytomegalovirus exposure and HLA in healthy donors. Findings and caveats of the study: Presence/absence analyses rested on an assumption that sequencing depth was roughly uniform across donors. Most of the TCR beta V segments (in an earlier analysis) were productive either about 87% or about 30% of the time. In a later analysis, TCR association rates varied by HLA locus: DRB1 most, HLA-C fewest.

The CDR3 has 15 residues. V lost 0 bases and J 5 bases, leaving 13 bases between the germline ends. Germline-derived CDR1 and CDR2 are WSHSY and SAAADI. This clone was counted a few times. Its antigen is currently unknown. 13 Jbeta primers and 60 Vbeta primers were used for the PCR. Under the authors' procedure: Approximately 12 million of the 60 million to 80 million unique TCR beta chains counted in a later analysis were shared. The assay was immunoSEQ multiplex PCR, and TCRdb's table has in-frame clones only and misses some. The V and J calls and clone size were taken over from that table, and D and trimming were inferred from the DNA. The sample records fewer than 200,000 clones, 65% to 70% being singletons.

The source is a woman aged 18-29 years in good health and CMV-seropositive. The sequencing sample was made of PBMCs. This chain uses TRBV10-2 with TRBJ1-1; D is possibly TRBD1 (6 bases). The CDR3, as DNA: TGCGCCAGCAGTGAGTCGAGGGGGAGAGGGACTGAAGCTTTCTTT. As protein: CASSESRGRGTEAFF.